This TCR beta chain is drawn from a study of OX40 agonist ivuxolimab in advanced cancers. Study summary: Treatment received earlier with anti-PD-1, anti-PD-L1 or anti-CTLA-4 agents was allowed, and over 35% had some.

Germline loops: CDR1 GTSNPN, CDR2 SVGIG (reference sequence). V lost 0 bases to trimming and J lost 5 bases, with 8 bases between them. This CDR3 region has 13 residues. Study findings and constraints: Some nonresponders also had low normalized T-cell clonal expansion.

The sample holds a few counts of this clone. The antigen remains undetermined. Data came from immunoSEQ multiplex PCR; TCRdb stores just in-frame clones and leaves some out. The table includes around 35,000 clones, more than 60% detected once. This receptor was identified in an adult with an advanced solid tumor such as melanoma, head and neck, liver or kidney cancer. The input for sequencing was CD4+ or CD8+ T cells sorted from blood, taken in a trial of the OX40 agonist ivuxolimab. V and J are TRBV30 and TRBJ1-5; D ambiguous. CDR3 amino acids: CAWSVGSDQPQHF. The CDR3 DNA is TGTGCCTGGAGTGTCGGTTCAGATCAGCCCCAGCATTTT.